This TCR beta chain was captured in a study of human T cells and chemical hapten exposure. This CDR3 is 20 amino acids long. The germline V gene has CDR1 SGHTA and CDR2 FQGNSA. Trimming pared 2 bases from V and 0 bases from J, leaving 20 bases between. This clonotype was detected only a few times. Someone pulled total RNA out of unfractionated whole blood. The library labeled individual cDNA molecules by adding unique molecular identifiers to them. TCRdb independently ran MiXCR on the 5' RACE reads; one entry per CDR3 protein. Of about 81,000 distinct CDR3 sequences detected, 6.5% to 8.5% appear once; the ten largest clones hold under 2.5%.

J is TRBJ2-6 and V is TRBV7-2; possible D gene TRBD1, 6 bases. This sequence was found in a male donor in good health. The CDR3 protein is CASSLFPGEPRISGANVLTF. CDR3 DNA: TGTGCCAGCAGCTTATTTCCAGGGGAACCACGAATCTCTGGGGCCAACGTCCTGACTTTC.